This TCR beta chain comes out of a study of glioma-infiltrating T cells after dendritic cell vaccination. This CDR3 is built from 14 residues. Germline V gene lookup returns CDR1 LNHDA and CDR2 SQIVND (reference sequence). J lost 8 bases, V lost 5 bases, and 11 bases had no gene match. Only in-frame clones appear in the TCRdb table, and some are missing; sequencing was by immunoSEQ multiplex PCR. The table shows about 110,000 clones, with around 87% occurring only once. Time point described: after dendritic cell vaccination, including at tumor progression/relapse. The rearrangement joins TRBV19 to TRBJ1-2, with TRBD1 matching over 7 bases. This receptor was identified in a human donor with glioblastoma. Sequenced material: blood, taken after dendritic cell vaccination. The CDR3 loop is CASSLLDRVRGYTF. CDR3 bases: TGTGCCAGTAGTCTCCTCGACAGGGTTAGAGGCTACACCTTC.